This T cell receptor beta chain was observed in a study of blood T cell repertoires in COVID-19. Sequencing was performed with immunoSEQ multiplex PCR; in TCRdb, only in-frame clones are kept and a portion is missing. The data contain roughly 230,000 clones, about 85% of them singletons. The CDR3 spans 13 residues. Germline V lookup: CDR1 LGHDT, CDR2 YNNKEL (reference sequence). V shed 5 bases and J 6 bases; nucleotides not matched to a gene: 6. The genes are TRBV3-1 (or the pseudogene TRBV3-2) and TRBJ1-2, with 7 bases identical to TRBD1. The TCR was taken from a woman aged 50 to 60 who had been exposed to COVID-19. The specimen was PBMCs or T cells enriched from blood (not recorded which). CDR3 sequence reads: CASSMTGFDGYTF. DNA of the CDR3: TGTGCCAGCAGCATGACAGGGTTTGATGGCTACACCTTC.